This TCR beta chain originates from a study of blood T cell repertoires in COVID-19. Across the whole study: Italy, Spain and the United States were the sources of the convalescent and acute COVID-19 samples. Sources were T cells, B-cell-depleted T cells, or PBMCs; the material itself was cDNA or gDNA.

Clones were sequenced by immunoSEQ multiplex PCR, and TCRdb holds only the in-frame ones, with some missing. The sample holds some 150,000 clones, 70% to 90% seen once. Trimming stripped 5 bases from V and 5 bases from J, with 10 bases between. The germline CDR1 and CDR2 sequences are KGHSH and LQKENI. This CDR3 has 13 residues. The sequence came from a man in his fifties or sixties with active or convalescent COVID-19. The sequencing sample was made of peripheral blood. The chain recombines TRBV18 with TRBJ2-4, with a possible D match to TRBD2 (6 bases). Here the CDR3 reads CASSIPSENIQYF. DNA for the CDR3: TGTGCCAGCTCAATCCCTAGCGAAAACATTCAGTACTTC.